The clone carrying this T cell receptor (beta chain) was counted only a few times. The antigen is unknown. The sample comes from a study of glioma-infiltrating T cells. The iRepertoire nested amplicon-rescue multiplex PCR amplified TCR alpha and beta CDR3s from RNA. For one-step reverse transcription and amplification, about 85-400 ng of tissue mRNA or PBMC total RNA was used. MiXCR was run by TCRdb on the multiplex PCR reads, yielding one entry per CDR3 protein. The table records 150,000 to 200,000 distinct CDR3 sequences, approximately 30% of them present only once. Study-wide findings and caveats: Tissue-blood divergence was below expectation in non-neoplastic patients, above in gliomas. Only very few CDR3 sequences appeared in both tissue and blood.

Trimming cost V 4 bases and J 5 bases, with 16 bases left between them. The CDR3 spans 15 residues. Germline V CDR1 and CDR2: MGHRA, YSYEKL. Material for sequencing was glioma tissue, nonneoplastic brain tissue, or PBMCs (not recorded which). This chain uses TRBV4-1 with TRBJ2-3; no definite D call. The sequence was obtained from a human donor with low-grade glioma or glioblastoma, undergoing nonglioma brain surgery, or in good health (not recorded which). CDR3 in DNA: TGCGCCAGCAGCCGGACGAGGCTGCCCCTAGATACGCAGTATTTT. Encoded protein: CASSRTRLPLDTQYF.